This TCR beta chain was observed in a study of shared clonotypes between healthy human individuals (TCRdb year 2020). About the study as a whole: A couple of women and a few men aged 18 to 49 years were included in the cohort. Per donor, leukapheresis produced somewhere between about 0.8 and 9.5 billion PBMCs. Blood TCR repertoires of about five healthy adults were deeply sequenced to estimate repertoire size and the extent of clonotype sharing between individuals. To increase sequencing depth and limit assay-specific biases, different laboratories used diverse techniques to prepare libraries and sequence TCR repertoires. For each donor, CD4 naive and CD4 memory were each given three plates, CD8 naive was given two plates, and CD8 memory was given one plate. What the work shows at the level of the full study, not this receptor alone: Only blood was sampled, and tissue TCR repertoires likely differ from those in blood. Compared with non-shared clonotypes, the clonotypes found in all four sorted-subset donors had higher generation probabilities. Pairwise subsampling indicated that sequencing depth was expected to affect the degree of clonotype sharing among donors. The small number of donors limited the genetic and exposure-history diversity represented. Incomplete sequencing was indicated by rarefaction of sorted-subset datasets, despite the large sequencing depth. Sharing across several donors was observed for about 5% of naive CD4, over 3% of naive CD8, about 2.3% of memory CD4, and less than 0.45% of memory CD8 clonotypes. Naive subsets generally had larger estimated clonotype richness than memory subsets.

TCR CDR3 regions were amplified from genomic DNA by multiplex PCR using the deep immunoSEQ assay. Genomic DNA extracted from each cell subset was distributed evenly over all wells of several immunoSEQ 96-well plates, and each plate served as one replicate. For sorted subsets, about 200 ng genomic DNA, equal to tens of thousands of T cell genomes, was loaded into each replicate PCR. Purified libraries were measured with a Qubit 3.0 fluorometer, size-checked on a Bioanalyzer 2100, and measured again with the KAPA Library Quantification kit. Each immunoSEQ 96-well plate was sequenced on its own single-read 150-cycle Illumina NextSeq 550 flow cell. The authors' pipeline ran thus. Because the immunoSEQ output included only junctional sequences and no quality scores, the filtering could not be the same as the filtering used for full-length reads. To assign V/J genes and CDR3, sequences were annotated against IMGT germline references using PyIR, a Python wrapper for IgBLAST v1.9. Reads were removed for weak V/J assignments (E-value above 1e-6), missing CDR3, stop codons, out-of-frame junctions, or ambiguous translated residues. V3J clonotypes were defined by identical inferred V gene, J gene, and CDR3 amino acid sequence. Percentage overlap between repertoires was computed as shared unique clonotypes divided by the size of the smaller repertoire. RTK rarefaction, the Chao1 estimator, and Recon v2.1 estimates of unobserved clonotypes were used to assess repertoire richness. OLGA was used to compute generation probabilities for all TCRbeta clonotypes that the gDNA method yielded from a few donors. The source is immuneACCESS, and TCRdb retained only in-frame sequences with V and J called. Part of the clones is not carried over; for the studies checked, unresolved V genes explain less than half of this, and the remainder is unexplained. Clone size and the V and J calls come from that table; the DNA yielded D and trimming. The table for this sample lists 2 million to 2.5 million clones; approximately 94% of them were counted only once. The ten largest account for over 0.1% of the sample.

As concerns this clone: Its antigen specificity is not known. Nothing much larger sits one base from this clone, and base qualities are not available.

The germline V gene provides CDR1 MDHEN and CDR2 SYDVKM. The CDR3 starts with the cysteine, ends with the phenylalanine, and has 13 residues. The CDR3 DNA has 39 bases and is translated from base 1. Trimming takes 6 bases from V and 4 bases from J, and the germline ends sit 12 bases apart. The donors were healthy, HIV-negative adults who had no recently reported acute infections or vaccinations. All donors were Caucasian adults living in Nashville, Tennessee, USA. CD4+ T cells were enriched through magnetic negative selection, after which naive cells were positively selected on CD45RA and the remaining negative fraction served as the memory subset. After blood collection by leukapheresis, PBMCs were isolated using Ficoll-Histopaque density gradient centrifugation and then cryopreserved in the vapor phase of liquid nitrogen. Purity and quantity of every magnetically sorted T cell population were checked by analytical flow cytometry. Each sorted fraction had its genomic DNA isolated and then quantified by UV absorbance on a Nanodrop 2000c.

This receptor was obtained from a young man in good health. The chain uses TRBV28 and TRBJ1-2, with TRBD1 tentatively as D gene (5 bases match). The sequencing input was naive CD4+ T cells sorted from blood. The sample's cell subset or site label, in plain terms: CD45RA+ positively selected. The CDR3 here reads CASRDIRAYGYTF. The base sequence is TGTGCCAGCAGGGATATCAGGGCCTATGGCTACACCTTC.